This T cell receptor beta chain emerged from a study of blood T cell repertoires in COVID-19. Study-level information: Samples representing acute and convalescent COVID-19 were sourced from the United States, Italy and Spain.

Germline lookup yields CDR1 MNHEY and CDR2 SVGEGT. Trimming removed 6 bases from V and 3 bases from J, with 14 bases in between. The CDR3 extends over 15 amino acids. How the authors handled the data: From reference gene primer amplification, estimates of nucleated cell counts were derived. Clones were sequenced by immunoSEQ multiplex PCR, and TCRdb holds only the in-frame ones, with some missing. Clonal size and the V and J genes are those of that table, whereas D and trimming came from the DNA. This sample has about 150,000 clones, with approximately 85% found just once. The genes are TRBV6-2 or TRBV6-3 and TRBJ1-4; TRBD1 might be the D (5 bases). This sequence was found in a man in his sixties with COVID-19, enrolled during active disease. Sequencing input: peripheral blood. This CDR3 reads CASSNPGGPNEKLFF. In DNA, the CDR3 is TGTGCCAGCAGCAACCCCGGGGGACCTAATGAAAAACTGTTTTTT.